The 20 T cell receptor beta chains presented below share a single source sample, sequenced in a study of PD-1 blockade in mismatch repair-deficient tumors. The repertoire was sequenced with immunoSEQ multiplex PCR; TCRdb's copy has only in-frame clones and lacks some. This table holds 100,000 to 150,000 clones, roughly 86% found once. The sample consisted of peripheral blood, taken 44 weeks after starting pembrolizumab. All receptors derive from an adult with mismatch repair-deficient cancer.

This rearrangement joins TRBV6-5 to TRBJ2-3; 9 nucleotides align to TRBD2. V was clipped by 5 bases and J by 5 bases; unmatched bases: 5. Germline-derived CDR1 and CDR2 are MNHEY and SVGAGI. The CDR3 covers 14 residues. DNA of the CDR3: TGTGCCAGCAGTCAGGGACTAGCACAAGATACGCAGTATTTT. It is translated as CASSQGLAQDTQYF.

In this sample, this clone turned up once. The V call is TRBV5-4, the J call TRBJ2-1; a weak D match, TRBD2 (6 bases). Trimming shortened V by 0 bases and J by 0 bases, and 7 bases separated the two germline ends. There are 15 residues in the CDR3. The germline V gene encodes CDR1 SGHNT and CDR2 YYREEE (reference sequence). The CDR3 DNA sequence: TGTGCCAGCAGCTTGGAGACTAGCTCCTACAATGAGCAGTTCTTC. Encoded protein: CASSLETSSYNEQFF.

This chain links TRBV5-8 with TRBJ1-1; a possible D gene is TRBD1 (6 bases). Germline loops: CDR1 SGHTS, CDR2 YDEGEE. The CDR3 loop spans 17 amino acids. V lost 2 bases and J 4 bases, leaving 21 bases between the germline ends. CDR3 sequence reads: CASSFPTGRGYGTEAFF. CDR3 in DNA: TGTGCCAGCAGCTTTCCCACGGGCAGGGGATATGGCACTGAAGCTTTCTTT.

This clone occurred once. CDR3 in amino acids: CASSPGTSSTDTQYF. In nucleotides, the CDR3 is TGTGCCAGCAGTCCCGGGACTTCTAGCACAGATACGCAGTATTTT. The chain combines TRBV6-5 with TRBJ2-3; perhaps TRBD2 as D (6 bases). The CDR3 covers 15 residues. From germline, CDR1 is MNHEY and CDR2 SVGAGI. The germline V and J ends were trimmed by 5 bases and 0 bases, with 12 bases remaining between them.

The V and J genes are TRBV7-9 and TRBJ1-3; maybe TRBD1 (5 bases). Trimming stripped 10 bases from V and 3 bases from J, with 19 bases between. Germline V gene lookup returns CDR1 SEHNR and CDR2 FQNEAQ (reference sequence). The CDR3 has 15 amino acids. The CDR3 region has the DNA TGTGCCATCCACGCACTCGGGGCTTATGGAAACACCATATATTTT. This sequence encodes CAIHALGAYGNTIYF.

This rearrangement joins TRBV28 to TRBJ1-4; D ambiguous. The germline CDR1 and CDR2 sequences are MDHEN and SYDVKM. The V and J ends lost 6 bases and 6 bases respectively, with 14 bases between them. This CDR3 spans 14 amino acids. In DNA, the CDR3 is TGTGCCAGCAGCCCCGACTCGGCCCATGAAAAACTGTTTTTT. Translated: CASSPDSAHEKLFF.

With regard to this clone: Relative to the germline gene, one junction end is altered; a read error may explain this. V and J are TRBV9 and TRBJ2-7; 8 nucleotides agree with TRBD1. The CDR3 loop spans 14 amino acids. Germline-derived CDR1 and CDR2 are SGDLS and YYNGEE. The DNA for the CDR3 is TGTGCCAGCAGCGATCGAAGGGGACAGGCGGTTCTGCACTTC. Its translation: CASSDRRGQAVLHF.

J is TRBJ2-1 and V is TRBV6-1; perhaps TRBD2 as D (5 bases). This CDR3 is 15 amino acids long. CDR1 and CDR2 (germline): MNHNS, SASEGT. The V gene lost 2 bases and the J gene lost 0 bases, with 8 bases spanning the gap. The CDR3, as DNA: TGTGCCAGCAGTGAACGGGGTTCCTCCTACAATGAGCAGTTCTTC. Translating it yields CASSERGSSYNEQFF.

The V gene is TRBV4-1, the J gene TRBJ2-7, with no clear D. The V end lost 0 bases, the J end lost 6 bases, and 18 bases lay between the germline ends. CDR3 length equals 16 residues. Germline CDR1 is MGHRA and CDR2 is YSYEKL. In DNA form, the CDR3 reads TGCGCCAGCAGCCAAGATACAGCTCGGGCCCTAATCGAGCAGTACTTC. Its translation: CASSQDTARALIEQYF.

In DNA, the CDR3 is TGTGCCAGCAGCTTAGCAGGGGAACACAATGAGCAGTTCTTC. Protein sequence: CASSLAGEHNEQFF. The chain recombines TRBV7-6 with TRBJ2-1; the D gene is possibly TRBD1 (5 bases). The germline V gene encodes CDR1 SGHVS and CDR2 FNYEAQ. V gave up 0 bases and J gave up 5 bases, with 8 bases separating them. The CDR3 contains 14 residues.

V and J are TRBV28 and TRBJ2-7, with D perhaps TRBD2 (6 bases). This CDR3 contains 15 residues. V lost 7 bases and J lost 3, with 19 bases in between. Germline CDR1 is MDHEN and CDR2 is SYDVKM. In DNA form, the CDR3 reads TGTGCCAGCACCGATTGGGGGGAGAGAGACTACGAGCAGTACTTC. Translation: CASTDWGERDYEQYF.

The chain uses TRBV12-5 and TRBJ2-7; D is possibly TRBD1 or TRBD2 (6 bases each). The CDR3 runs to 14 residues. CDR1 is LGHNT, CDR2 FRNRAP, per germline. Trimming cost V 7 bases and J 3 bases, with 16 bases left between them. The CDR3 region has the DNA TGTGCTAGTGCTTGGGGGGCGGGACTCTACGAGCAGTACTTC. Protein product: CASAWGAGLYEQYF.

This CDR3 is CASSVGGGWAKNIQYF. In DNA, the CDR3 is TGTGCCAGCAGCGTGGGGGGTGGATGGGCCAAAAACATTCAGTACTTC. The V call is TRBV9, the J call TRBJ2-4; TRBD2 is a possible D gene (6 bases). This CDR3 is 16 amino acids long. V was pared by 2 bases and J by 1 base, with 13 bases between. Germline CDR1 reads SGDLS; CDR2 reads YYNGEE.

J is TRBJ1-2 and V is TRBV30, with D unresolved. The CDR3 consists of 16 residues. The V gene lost 3 bases and the J gene lost 2 bases, with 19 bases spanning the gap. The germline V gene encodes CDR1 GTSNPN and CDR2 SVGIG (reference sequence). The DNA of the CDR3 is TGTGCCTGGAGGGAAACTGGTTGGGAGCTAAACTATGGCTACACCTTC. Translation: CAWRETGWELNYGYTF.

The chain is built from TRBV9 and TRBJ2-7; possible D gene TRBD2, 6 bases. The CDR3 is 15 amino acids. V was cut by 6 bases and J by 0 bases, with 16 bases left in between. Looked up from germline, CDR1 is SGDLS and CDR2 is YYNGEE. CDR3 loop: CASNKGSGASYEQYF. The CDR3 region has the DNA TGTGCCAGCAATAAAGGTAGCGGAGCCTCCTACGAGCAGTACTTC. The full variable domain, rest sourced from reference TRBV9 and TRBJ2-7, is DSGVTQTPKHLITATGQRVTLRCSPRSGDLSVYWYQQSLDQGLQFLIQYYNGEERAKGNILERFSAQQFPDLHSELNLSSLELGDSALYFCASNKGSGASYEQYFGPGTRLTVT.

This chain's CDR3 is CASSPRSRGFFNTGELFF. The CDR3 DNA sequence: TGTGCCAGCAGCCCCCGCAGCAGGGGGTTTTTTAACACCGGGGAGCTGTTTTTT. The rearrangement uses TRBV27 and TRBJ2-2; TRBD1 agrees at 7 bases. This CDR3 has 18 amino acids. Per germline, CDR1 MNHEY and CDR2 SMNVEV (reference sequence). V trimming: 6 bases; J trimming: 2 bases; junction bases outside the gene matches: 15.

The chain joins TRBV29-1 to TRBJ2-7; no clear D gene. Trimming cost V 5 bases and J 3 bases, with 14 bases left between them. Germline-derived CDR1 and CDR2 are SQVTM and ANQGSEA. CDR3 size: 13 residues. The CDR3 sequence: CSVIRPNDYEQYF. The DNA of the CDR3 is TGCAGCGTTATACGACCGAACGACTACGAGCAGTACTTC.

The rearrangement uses TRBV25-1 and TRBJ2-3, with D perhaps matching TRBD2 (5 bases). The V end lost 4 bases, the J end lost 6 bases, and 20 bases lay between the germline ends. This CDR3 is built from 16 residues. Germline loops: CDR1 MGHDK, CDR2 SYGVNS. The chain's CDR3 is CASSVQAAEATDTQYF. The DNA for the CDR3 is TGTGCCAGCAGTGTTCAGGCGGCGGAGGCCACGGATACGCAGTATTTT.

V usage is TRBV5-5 and J usage is TRBJ2-7; D is perhaps TRBD2 (5 bases). Germline loops: CDR1 SGHKS, CDR2 YYEKEE (reference sequence). Between the trimmed V and J ends, which lost 5 bases and 2 bases, there was a span of 17 bases. The CDR3 runs to 15 residues. The CDR3 loop is CASRFERDRAYEQYF. The CDR3 bases are TGTGCCAGCAGGTTTGAGAGGGATCGGGCCTACGAGCAGTACTTC.

The gene calls are TRBV15 and TRBJ2-2, with a possible D match to TRBD1 (5 bases). V gave up 0 bases and J gave up 7 bases, with 18 bases separating them. The germline gives CDR1 LNHNV, CDR2 YYDKDF (reference sequence). The CDR3 covers 17 residues. The DNA for the CDR3 is TGTGCCACCAGCAGAGAGAATTTCAGGGCGAAGAACGGGGAGCTGTTTTTT. Translated, it gives CATSRENFRAKNGELFF.